A selection of T cell receptor beta chains follows, all from one sample in a study of human CD8 memory T cell subsets. TCRdb reprocessed the 5' RACE reads, keeping one entry per CDR3 protein, no DNA. This repertoire includes about 10,000 distinct CDR3 sequences. The sample consisted of CD8+ T cells from PBMCs. The receptors were gathered from a human donor in good health. The CDR3 runs from the conserved cysteine through the conserved F or W. Not every row has a clone size; where given, it reads once, few, many or a size class.

J,V,size,CDR3
TRBJ2-7,TRBV11-2,NA,CASSAREEGHYEQYF
TRBJ2-3,TRBV28,NA,CASELTSGRSADTQYF
TRBJ1-2,TRBV7-9,NA,CASSLEGAVYTF
TRBJ1-2,TRBV5-6,NA,CASSLERQGIHGYTF
TRBJ2-1,TRBV20-1,NA,CSARDSGGAPEQFF
TRBJ2-1,TRBV9,NA,CASSGQRANSEQFF
TRBJ1-1,TRBV6-6,NA,CASIPQGGDTEAFF
TRBJ2-5,TRBV25-1,NA,CASSGTSVVRETQYF
TRBJ2-7,TRBV9,medium-sized,CASSVGGSGGNEQYF
TRBJ1-5,TRBV7-9,NA,CASSLGTGYQPQHF
TRBJ2-1,TRBV14,NA,CASSQHMGEQFF
TRBJ2-2,TRBV30,NA,CAWSRQESWGIGELFF
TRBJ2-2,TRBV7-2,NA,CASSFGVRTGELFF
TRBJ1-1,TRBV4-3,NA,CASSQYSTSNTEAFF
TRBJ2-1,TRBV12-3/TRBV12-4,NA,CATRRPARDEQFF
TRBJ1-1,TRBV7-9,NA,CASRPSRTEAFF
TRBJ2-3,TRBV5-5,NA,CASSARPGLTDTQYF
TRBJ1-6,TRBV7-8,NA,CASRTTLRNSPLHF
TRBJ1-1,TRBV27,large,CATRTGVNTEAFF
TRBJ2-1,TRBV19,NA,CASTVGASYYNEQFF
TRBJ2-7,TRBV5-6,NA,CASSLSDSPYEQYF
TRBJ2-3,TRBV6-1,NA,CASSQLAGGPDTQYF
TRBJ2-7,TRBV4-1,NA,CASSQTRGEQYF
TRBJ1-2,TRBV10-2,NA,CASSGGNYGYTF
TRBJ2-1,TRBV27,NA,CASSFLESGRNNEQFF
TRBJ2-2,TRBV19,NA,CASNLNGELFF
TRBJ2-4,TRBV7-9,NA,CASSLGQGGNIQYF
TRBJ2-7,TRBV30,NA,CAWSASVEQYF
TRBJ2-1,TRBV27,NA,CASSSRLSYNEQFF
TRBJ2-1,TRBV28,NA,CASSLWTQLAGRGYNEQFF
TRBJ1-5,TRBV19,NA,CARGTGGLLNQPQHF
TRBJ1-4,TRBV3-1,NA,CASSQDGDRFVNEKLFF
TRBJ2-1,TRBV6-1,NA,CASSEPGRVYNEQFF
TRBJ1-2,TRBV20-1,NA,CSARQGDYGYTF
TRBJ2-3,TRBV7-9,NA,CASSSRDSHTDTQYF
TRBJ1-1,TRBV7-8,large,CASFDSGYTEAFF
TRBJ1-2,TRBV7-9,NA,CASSLESAGKDGYTF
TRBJ2-5,TRBV2,NA,CASSPSSGGTETQYF
TRBJ2-2,TRBV7-6,NA,CASSLFGNTGELFF
TRBJ1-1,TRBV27,NA,CASSGIQGAISEAFF
TRBJ2-3,TRBV29-1,NA,CSVEAAGTTDTQYF
TRBJ2-7,TRBV30,NA,CACSGRTYEQYF
TRBJ2-1,TRBV4-3,NA,CASSQDAGLAVSSYNEQFF
TRBJ2-2,TRBV27,NA,CASSLIQGIVGELFF
TRBJ2-5,TRBV7-8,medium-sized,CASSLAYREIETQYF
TRBJ2-1,TRBV20-1,NA,CSSSGTGSYNEQFF